This is a list of T cell receptor beta chains from one sample in a study of CD8+ T cells in alopecia areata. The repertoire was sequenced with immunoSEQ multiplex PCR; TCRdb's copy has only in-frame clones and lacks some. The table records 150,000 or so clones, about 60% of them present only once. The specimen was CD4+ T cells sorted from blood, collected at week 0. The receptors shown here come from a human donor with alopecia areata. Both conserved end residues are part of each CDR3. A D gene is named only where the DNA matches it firmly. The listing skips clone size in some rows; elsewhere it reads once, few, many or a size class.

D	size	V	J	DNA	CDR3
TRBD1	.	TRBV30	TRBJ2-2	TGTGCCTGGAGTCTGGGGACAGGGACGGCCGGGGAGCTGTTTTTT	CAWSLGTGTAGELFF
.	.	TRBV25-1	TRBJ1-6	TGTGCCAGCAGTGAAAGGCCAGGGGTGTCACCCCTCCACTTT	CASSERPGVSPLHF
.	.	TRBV6-1	TRBJ1-4	TGTGCCAGCAGTGTTGATTTAACTAATGAAAAACTGTTTTTT	CASSVDLTNEKLFF
.	few	TRBV4-1	TRBJ1-3	TGCGCCAGCAGCCAATCCAGGGATGGCTCTGGAAACACCATATATTTT	CASSQSRDGSGNTIYF
TRBD2	.	TRBV7-8	TRBJ2-5	TGTGCCAGCAGCTCCCTAATACGGACTAGCGGGGGGGCGGAAGAGACCCAGTACTTC	CASSSLIRTSGGAEETQYF
TRBD1	.	TRBV5-6	TRBJ2-7	TGTGCCAGCAGCTCCACAGGGGAACAGTACTTC	CASSSTGEQYF
.	few	TRBV6-5	TRBJ1-2	TGTGCCAGCAGTGAAAACGGGAACTATGGCTACACCTTC	CASSENGNYGYTF
.	few	TRBV7-2	TRBJ2-1	TGTGCCAGCAGCTTGACAATATACAATGAGCAGTTCTTC	CASSLTIYNEQFF
.	.	TRBV7-9	TRBJ2-6	TGTGCCAGCAGCCCCGCCCGACCTCCGGGGGGGGCCAACGTCCTGACTTTC	CASSPARPPGGANVLTF
TRBD1	.	TRBV9	TRBJ2-7	TGTGCCAGCAGCGTAGGCCCGGGACAGCCCTACGAGCAGTACTTC	CASSVGPGQPYEQYF
.	few	TRBV29-1	TRBJ1-4	TGCAGCGTAATTCGGGCAGAAGGTGAAAAACTGTTTTTT	CSVIRAEGEKLFF
TRBD2	.	TRBV10-3	TRBJ2-7	TGTGCCATCAGGCCGGGACTAGCGGGGGGTGAGCAGTACTTC	CAIRPGLAGGEQYF
TRBD2	.	TRBV7-7	TRBJ2-2	TGTGCTAGCAGCCCGCTAGCGGGATCAGTCACCGGGGAGCTGTTTTTT	CASSPLAGSVTGELFF
.	.	TRBV30	TRBJ2-5	TGTGCCTGGGGAAGACTTGGGGAGACCCAGTACTTC	CAWGRLGETQYF
.	.	TRBV18	TRBJ1-5	TGTGCCAGCTCACCGTGGCAGAGTAGCAATCAGCCCCAGCATTTT	CASSPWQSSNQPQHF
.	.	TRBV7-9	TRBJ2-7	TGTGCCAGCAGCTTAGACTATCACGAGCAGTACTTC	CASSLDYHEQYF
TRBD2	.	TRBV9	TRBJ2-6	TGTGCCAGCAGCGTCCCCCCCCGGACTAGCGGGTACTCTGGGGCCAACGTCCTGACTTTC	CASSVPPRTSGYSGANVLTF
.	.	TRBV2	TRBJ2-3	TGTGCCAGCAGCGTGCACCCAGATACGCAGTATTTT	CASSVHPDTQYF
.	.	TRBV30	TRBJ1-5	TGTGCCTGGAAGGGACCGCAGGGTCAGCCCCAGCATTTT	CAWKGPQGQPQHF
.	few	TRBV5-1	TRBJ2-5	TGCGCCAGCAGCTTCGGCCCCCAAGAGACCCAGTACTTC	CASSFGPQETQYF
TRBD1	.	TRBV7-8	TRBJ1-6	TGTGCCAGCAGCTCTGGACAGGAGAGTTCACCCCTCCACTTT	CASSSGQESSPLHF
TRBD2	.	TRBV18	TRBJ2-5	TGTGCCAGCTCCCTAGCGGGGGGGCCTGGTTGGAAGACCCAGTACTTC	CASSLAGGPGWKTQYF
.	once	TRBV2	TRBJ2-2	TGTGCCAGCAGTGAGGAGGGGTCAGGTTCCGGGGAGCTGTTTTTT	CASSEEGSGSGELFF
.	once	TRBV27	TRBJ1-4	TGTGCCAGCGCTGACAGGTTTAATGAAAAACTGTTTTTT	CASADRFNEKLFF
.	few	TRBV7-9	TRBJ1-1	TGTGCCAGCAGTTCCTACAGGGTTCCGAACACTGAAGCTTTCTTT	CASSSYRVPNTEAFF
.	.	TRBV9	TRBJ2-1	TGTGCCAGCAGCGAGGGGGTAGACAATGAGCAGTTCTTC	CASSEGVDNEQFF
.	.	TRBV10-3	TRBJ1-2	TGTGCCATCAGTGAGAAACAAGGCACTTATGGCTACACCTTC	CAISEKQGTYGYTF
.	.	TRBV21-1	TRBJ2-7	TGTGCCAGCAGCAACTTCCTGCTTTCAGGGGGAACCTCCGACGAGCAGTACTTC	CASSNFLLSGGTSDEQYF
.	.	TRBV7-2	TRBJ2-7	TGTGCCAGCAGCTTTAGTTCGTTAGCGACCTACGAGCAGTACTTC	CASSFSSLATYEQYF
TRBD1	once	TRBV5-1	TRBJ1-1	TGCGCCAGCAGCTGGGGACAGGGCAACACTGAAGCTTTCTTT	CASSWGQGNTEAFF
.	once	TRBV30	TRBJ1-5	TGTGCCTGGAGTATATCGGGAGATCAGCCCCAGCATTTT	CAWSISGDQPQHF
.	few	TRBV10-3	TRBJ2-5	TGTGCCATCAGTAAACAGTCTCAAGAGACCCAGTACTTC	CAISKQSQETQYF
TRBD1	few	TRBV25-1	TRBJ2-4	TGTGCCAGCAGGCAGACAGGGCCCAAAAACATTCAGTACTTC	CASRQTGPKNIQYF
.	.	TRBV15	TRBJ2-3	TGTGCCACCAGCATACCACAGGGCCCGGGGGATACGCAGTATTTT	CATSIPQGPGDTQYF
.	.	TRBV5-1	TRBJ2-2	TGCGCCAGCAGCTTTAACCCGCTCAACACCGGGGAGCTGTTTTTT	CASSFNPLNTGELFF
.	.	TRBV4-3	TRBJ1-1	TGCGCCAGCAGCCAAGAGCCGGTTTCGGGCACTGAAGCTTTCTTT	CASSQEPVSGTEAFF
.	.	TRBV25-1	TRBJ2-7	TGTGCCAGCAGCCCGGACGGCGGGCAGCAGTACTTC	CASSPDGGQQYF
.	few	TRBV29-1	TRBJ2-5	TGCAGCGTTGAATCGGCAGGGAGGGAGACCCAGTACTTC	CSVESAGRETQYF
.	.	TRBV9	TRBJ2-5	TGTGCCAGCAGCGTAGCCCAGGGAGGAGAGACCCAGTACTTC	CASSVAQGGETQYF
.	few	TRBV4-1	TRBJ1-2	TGCGCCAGCAGCCAATCGAGGACCGCCTCGAACTATGGCTACACCTTC	CASSQSRTASNYGYTF
TRBD1	.	TRBV5-1	TRBJ1-2	TGCGCCAGCAGCTTGGAGGGACAGAATGGCTACACCTTC	CASSLEGQNGYTF
TRBD1	few	TRBV6-6	TRBJ1-2	TGTGCCAGCAGTCTCCGAGGACAGGGGGCTAACTATGGCTACACCTTC	CASSLRGQGANYGYTF
.	few	TRBV4-3	TRBJ1-2	TGCGCCAGCAGCCAAGATAGTCAGGGACGGATGACAGTTGGCTACACCTTC	CASSQDSQGRMTVGYTF
.	few	TRBV7-3	TRBJ2-7	TGTGCCAGCAGCTTAACCGGATTGAGAGTCGAGCAGTACTTC	CASSLTGLRVEQYF